This entry lists 26 T cell receptor beta chains sequenced from one sample in a study of human T cells and chemical hapten exposure. TCRdb reanalysed the RACE reads using MiXCR and keeps one entry per CDR3 protein. This table holds 65,000 or so distinct CDR3 sequences, approximately 6.5% found once. Time point: healthy volunteer bleed at 6 weeks. Total RNA was isolated from whole blood that had not been fractionated. The sequencing sample was made of whole blood. These TCRs come from a female donor in good health. Some clones in this sample may be carry-over from other donors' samples.

This clonotype has ten or more counts. This chain uses TRBV7-9 with TRBJ1-1; D is possibly TRBD1 (5 bases). The V end was cut by 1 base, the J end by 5 bases, with 11 bases between. The CDR3 is 14 amino acids. The V gene's germline CDR1 is SEHNR and CDR2 FQNEAQ (reference sequence). The CDR3 DNA is TGTGCCAGCAGCTTAGTGCAGGGTGATACTGAAGCTTTCTTT. Translating gives CASSLVQGDTEAFF.

This clonotype appeared many times. The J gene is TRBJ1-6, the V gene TRBV6-5, with 8 bases fitting TRBD1. Germline values: CDR1 MNHEY, CDR2 SVGAGI. The J segment lost 9 bases and the V segment lost 5 bases, leaving 6 bases of the junction unmatched. CDR3 length: 14 amino acids. The CDR3: CASSAGQGVSPLHF. The CDR3 nucleotides are TGTGCCAGCAGTGCCGGACAGGGTGTTTCACCCCTCCACTTT.

This clonotype was picked up many times. For the CDR3, the DNA is TGTGCCAGCAGCTCGACCGGGACTAGCGTATACAATGAGCAGTTCTTC. It yields the protein CASSSTGTSVYNEQFF. The chain couples TRBV7-3 to TRBJ2-1; 10 positions agree with TRBD2. Germline CDR1 reads SGHTA; CDR2 reads FQGTGA. CDR3 length equals 16 residues. Trimming removed 4 bases from V and 4 bases from J; junction bases left unmatched: 7.

This clonotype was picked up many times. The chain joins TRBV7-8 to TRBJ2-1; D is ambiguous. Trimming left V 1 base short and J 3 bases short, with 7 bases between. This CDR3 is built from 14 residues. In germline, CDR1 is SGHVS, CDR2 FQNEAQ. The CDR3 DNA reads as TGTGCCAGCAGCTTAGGGGCGGTCTACAATGAGCAGTTCTTC. It specifies CASSLGAVYNEQFF.

The gene calls are TRBV2 and TRBJ1-1; perhaps TRBD1 as D (5 bases). The germline CDR1 and CDR2 sequences are SNHLY and FYNNEI. V was cut by 5 bases and J by 4 bases, with 11 bases left in between. The CDR3 totals 13 residues. CDR3 loop: CASSINGGTEAFF. The CDR3 DNA is TGTGCCAGCAGTATAAACGGGGGCACTGAAGCTTTCTTT.

This clonotype was counted between two and nine times. The chain couples TRBV20-1 to TRBJ1-4; D remains unclear. In germline, CDR1 is DFQATT, CDR2 SNEGSKA (reference sequence). This CDR3 has 11 amino acids. With 1 base removed from V and 5 bases from J, the gap between germline ends came to 2 bases. The CDR3 is CSARANEKLFF. The DNA for the CDR3 is TGCAGTGCTAGAGCCAATGAAAAACTGTTTTTT.

This clonotype showed up many times. The chain employs TRBV27 and TRBJ2-4; D is perhaps TRBD1 (5 bases). V gave up 4 bases and J gave up 1 base, with 8 bases separating them. Germline values: CDR1 MNHEY, CDR2 SMNVEV (reference sequence). The CDR3 has 14 residues. CDR3 nucleotides: TGTGCCAGCAGTTCGACAGCTGCCAAAAACATTCAGTACTTC. This codes for CASSSTAAKNIQYF.

This clonotype was counted at least ten times. V usage is TRBV12-3 or TRBV12-4 and J usage is TRBJ1-4; possible D gene TRBD1, 5 bases. The V end lost 3 bases, the J end lost 4 bases, and 12 bases lay between the germline ends. The CDR3 length is 15 residues. CDR3 amino acids: CASSFRGLGNEKLFF. In DNA, the CDR3 is TGTGCCAGCAGTTTTCGGGGGTTAGGTAATGAAAAACTGTTTTTT.

Remarks on this clonotype: A much larger clone differs from this one at a single base, so this may be a read error. This chain connects TRBV20-1 to TRBJ1-1; 8 bases match TRBD1. Germline loops: CDR1 DFQATT, CDR2 SNEGSKA (reference sequence). This CDR3 region has 15 residues. The CDR3 DNA sequence: TGCAGTACTAGAGAAACAGGGGGTCGGAGAACTGAAGCTTTCTTT. This sequence encodes CSTRETGGRRTEAFF.

The chain is built from TRBV4-1 and TRBJ1-1, with 7 bases matching TRBD1. The germline V gene encodes CDR1 MGHRA and CDR2 YSYEKL. The CDR3 is 17 amino acids. With 1 base clipped from V and 5 bases from J, the junction kept 13 bases outside the gene matches. The CDR3 coding sequence is TGCGCCAGCAGCCAAGGATGGGTGCAGGGGGTGGGTACTGAAGCTTTCTTT. Translated, it gives CASSQGWVQGVGTEAFF.

This clonotype was picked up many times. The chain couples TRBV7-3 to TRBJ1-2; D uncertain. The CDR3 has 13 amino acids. Trimming pared 8 bases from V and 7 bases from J, leaving 17 bases between. The germline CDR1 and CDR2 sequences are SGHTA and FQGTGA. CDR3 DNA sequence: TGTGCCAGCGGCGGGTCGGATGGCCGTGGCTACACCTTC. Translation gives CASGGSDGRGYTF.

The chain uses TRBV2 and TRBJ1-4; the D gene is possibly TRBD1 (5 bases). CDR3 length: 14 residues. Trimming took 6 bases from V and 0 from J, leaving 8 bases between them. Germline values: CDR1 SNHLY, CDR2 FYNNEI. As DNA, the CDR3 is TGTGCCAGCAGGGGCAGGGCAACTAATGAAAAACTGTTTTTT. This translates into CASRGRATNEKLFF.

The V call is TRBV2, the J call TRBJ1-1; 9 bases agree with TRBD1. With V trimmed by 1 base and J by 4 bases, 7 bases remained unmatched. The CDR3 loop spans 16 amino acids. Germline V CDR1 and CDR2: SNHLY, FYNNEI. This CDR3 reads CASSEETGQGGTEAFF. CDR3 coding DNA: TGTGCCAGCAGTGAAGAGACGGGACAGGGTGGCACTGAAGCTTTCTTT.

This chain connects TRBV3-1 to TRBJ1-4; D gene ambiguous. The V and J ends lost 0 bases and 5 bases respectively, with 13 bases between them. The CDR3 covers 16 residues. Germline CDR1 and CDR2: LGHDT and YNNKEL (reference sequence). CDR3 coding DNA: TGTGCCAGCAGCCAAGACTGGAGGCGGCCAAATGAAAAACTGTTTTTT. Protein: CASSQDWRRPNEKLFF.

This clonotype was observed a handful of times. The chain combines TRBV28 with TRBJ1-4; TRBD1 matches at 9 bases. V dropped 3 bases and J dropped 11; count of bases not matched to a gene: 7. Germline V gives CDR1 MDHEN, CDR2 SYDVKM. The CDR3 has 14 amino acids. The CDR3 spells CASSFGQGTGKLFF. The CDR3 nucleotides are TGTGCCAGCAGTTTCGGACAGGGGACGGGGAAACTGTTTTTT.

At least ten counts were recorded for this clonotype. This sequence joins TRBV6-1 and TRBJ1-6; 8 bases are shared with TRBD1. CDR1 and CDR2 (germline): MNHNS, SASEGT. The length of the CDR3 is 15 residues. V lost 7 bases and J lost 9; bases outside the gene matches: 11. CDR3 residues: CASIRSQGASSPLHF. CDR3 bases: TGTGCCAGCATCAGATCTCAGGGGGCGTCTTCACCCCTCCACTTT.

This clonotype was found a few times. V gene TRBV29-1 combines with J gene TRBJ2-1; 9 bases line up with TRBD2. V was pared by 8 bases and J by 10 bases, with 12 bases of the junction left unmatched. Germline V gives CDR1 SQVTM, CDR2 ANQGSEA. The CDR3 is made up of 13 amino acids. The CDR3 reads CSQFSGSRREQFF. The CDR3 DNA is TGCAGCCAATTTAGCGGGAGTAGGCGGGAGCAGTTCTTC.

This clonotype was seen ten or more times. The rearrangement links TRBV20-1 to TRBJ2-7; TRBD2 matches at 10 bases. In germline, CDR1 is DFQATT, CDR2 SNEGSKA (reference sequence). The CDR3 extends over 15 amino acids. The J segment lost 1 base and the V segment lost 6 bases, leaving 9 bases of the junction unmatched. This chain's CDR3 is CSALSGRSISYEQYF. As DNA, the CDR3 is TGCAGTGCCCTTAGCGGGAGGTCCATTTCCTACGAGCAGTACTTC.

This clonotype was seen more than once but under ten times. The chain has TRBV4-2 and TRBJ2-3, with TRBD2 matching 13 bases. The CDR3 consists of 14 residues. Germline V gene lookup returns CDR1 LGHNA and CDR2 YNFKEQ. V trimming: 0 bases; J trimming: 12 bases; junction bases outside the gene matches: 3. The CDR3 sequence: CASSQELAGGPQYF. CDR3 DNA: TGTGCCAGCAGCCAAGAACTAGCGGGAGGGCCACAGTATTTT.

In this sample, this clonotype turned up a few times. This sequence joins TRBV6-2 or TRBV6-3 and TRBJ2-3; 8 bases agree with TRBD2. The CDR3 spans 15 residues. The V segment lost 5 bases and the J segment 5 bases; nucleotides outside the gene matches: 9. From germline, CDR1 is MNHEY and CDR2 SVGEGT. CDR3 DNA: TGTGCCAGCAGTCCGTCGGGGGGGGCTCGAGATACGCAGTATTTT. Translation: CASSPSGGARDTQYF.

Ten or more counts support this clonotype. The chain uses TRBV24-1 and TRBJ2-2; no definite D call. V was pared by 0 bases and J by 7 bases, with 5 bases between. The germline V gene has CDR1 KGHDR and CDR2 SFDVKD. The CDR3 length is 13 residues. The chain's CDR3 is CATSDLVDGELFF. CDR3 DNA: TGTGCCACCAGTGATTTGGTTGACGGGGAGCTGTTTTTT.

This clonotype was picked up many times. The rearrangement uses TRBV27 and TRBJ2-3, with D unclear. Germline V gene data show CDR1 as MNHEY and CDR2 as SMNVEV (reference sequence). The ends were cut back, 8 bases at V and 4 bases at J, with 16 bases in the middle. The CDR3 consists of 14 residues. DNA of the CDR3: TGTGCCAGCGGCCGCCTGGAAGACTCAGATACGCAGTATTTT. It yields the protein CASGRLEDSDTQYF.

Regarding this clonotype: Just one base apart from a much larger clone, this may be a read error. The chain is built from TRBV12-3 or TRBV12-4 and TRBJ1-1, with D unresolved. V was shortened by 5 bases and J by 4 bases, with 11 bases between the two germline ends. This CDR3 comprises 13 residues. The CDR3 spells CASSLDWSTEAFF. The CDR3 DNA sequence: TGTGCCAGCAGTCTCGATTGGAGCACTGAAGCTTTCTTT.

Concerning this clonotype: This could be a read error, since a much larger clone is one nucleotide away. V gene TRBV6-2 or TRBV6-3 combines with J gene TRBJ1-6, with unresolved D. CDR3 length: 14 residues. Looked up from germline, CDR1 is MNHEY and CDR2 is SVGEGT. The CDR3 loop reads CASSSRVQNSPLYF. For the CDR3, the DNA is TGTGCCAGCAGTTCGAGAGTCCAGAATTCACCCCTCTACTTT.

Ten or more counts support this clonotype. The chain carries TRBV7-6 and TRBJ2-1; maybe TRBD2 (6 bases). The CDR3 covers 18 residues. V was shortened by 2 bases and J by 1 base, with 18 bases between the two germline ends. The V gene's germline CDR1 is SGHVS and CDR2 FNYEAQ. The CDR3 here is CASSLRSGPGASYNEQFF. The CDR3 nucleotides read TGTGCCAGCAGCTTACGATCCGGGCCGGGAGCGTCCTACAATGAGCAGTTCTTC.

This clonotype was counted many times. The rearrangement joins TRBV25-1 to TRBJ2-5; TRBD1 agrees at 8 bases. The CDR3 contains 14 residues. V was clipped by 5 bases and J by 4 bases; unmatched bases: 6. In germline, CDR1 is MGHDK, CDR2 SYGVNS. CDR3 DNA: TGTGCCAGCAGTCAGGGGGCGCGAGTAGAGACCCAGTACTTC. The encoded protein is CASSQGARVETQYF.